This T cell receptor (beta chain) was recorded in a study of T cell responses to AZD1222 COVID-19 vaccine (dated by TCRdb to the early 2020s). About the study as a whole: A total of more than 230 trial participants underwent TCR sequencing, of whom some 210 received two doses of AZD1222 and some 25 received two doses of the MenACWY control vaccine. Trial participants were enrolled by age into 18-55, 56-69 and 70-plus year subgroups, with about 150, 28 and 57 TCR-sequenced participants respectively. On the study overall, not on this receptor specifically: Epitopes outside the regions mutated in the B.1.351 and B.1.1.7 variants were reportedly recognized by nearly half of the unique spike-specific TCRs. Conclusions about previously exposed vaccinees are limited, since just a handful of AZD1222 recipients were seropositive for SARS-CoV-2 at baseline. Participants were mostly white British, with more females than males. The authors suggested clonal diversity may have been underestimated. Because no samples from the day 14 peak response were available, repertoires could be characterized only after the peak T cell response. A significant rise in spike-specific TCR breadth and depth was observed after two AZD1222 doses relative to day 0 and relative to MenACWY recipients. The 56-69-year group was small, and its depth increase did not reach significance, likely because of low power. Vaccine-associated CD4 TCRs spanned the whole spike protein, with dominant responses in regions 160-218 and 743-854.

The CDR3 regions of human TCRbeta chains were analyzed by immunosequencing. Per the source publication's procedure: Repertoire TCRs were matched against a reference library of SARS-CoV-2-specific TCRs generated with the MIRA antigen-specificity platform. Breadth meant the fraction of unique TCRs that were SARS-CoV-2-associated, whereas depth meant the fraction of total T cells that were SARS-CoV-2-associated. Using the MIRA data, every spike-specific TCR was mapped to the spike region that the TCR reacted to and assigned to either a CD4 or a CD8 class. Log10-transformed breadth and depth values were compared by one-way ANOVA with Sidak's multiple comparisons tests. This immuneACCESS table, as held by TCRdb, lists in-frame sequences with V and J called but not all clones. Of the missing ones, under half trace to an unresolved V gene in checked studies; the others have no known cause. V, J and clone size are those of that table, while D and trimming were read from the DNA. This sample comprises under 70,000 clones, roughly 90% of them detected only once. The leading ten clones occupy about 14% of the sample.

The germline V gene gives CDR1 as SGHRS and CDR2 as YFSETQ. Inclusive of the bounding cysteine and phenylalanine, the CDR3 is 13 residues long. This entry keeps only the CDR3 DNA: 39 bases, framed from base 1. V and J are truncated by 0 bases and 7 bases respectively, leaving an intervening sequence of 10 bases. As concerns this clone: The target of this receptor is not known. Per-nucleotide qualities are absent, and no much larger clonotype sits a single base away.

Reading the label with the study, this specimen's time point is: about 28 days (+/-7) after the second vaccine dose. AZD1222 recipients with second doses at about 4 weeks or about 12 weeks were pooled, because spike-specific TCR depth and breadth did not differ between schedules. Samples from vaccinated people were obtained from the UK trials COV001 and COV002, which included a single-blind randomized controlled phase 2/3 trial of AZD1222 (ChAdOx1 nCoV-19) in healthy adults. For TCRbeta chain sequencing, PBMC samples from trial participants were taken at day 0 and at day 28 after the second dose. This receptor chain uses TRBV5-1 and TRBJ1-2, with no D gene named confidently. The source of this sequence is an adult who received the AZD1222 COVID-19 vaccine. This sample comprised peripheral blood, obtained 28 days after the second AZD1222 dose. The CDR3: CASSLAGRSGYTF. The sequenced DNA: TGCGCCAGCAGCTTGGCCGGCAGGTCTGGCTACACCTTC.